The clone carrying this TCR beta chain was observed many times. No antigen is known for it. The CDR3 spans 13 residues. Between the trimmed V and J ends, which lost 6 bases and 5 bases, there was a span of 8 bases. This record belongs to a study of naive and memory T cell subsets. General observations from the study: RNA-based TCR counts may shift with T cell activation and differentiation.

The beta constant-region primer was an equimolar mix of two oligonucleotides covering TRBC1 and TRBC2. A single record per CDR3 protein comes from TCRdb applying MiXCR to the UMI-ligation and nested PCR reads. The repertoire holds under 100,000 distinct CDR3 sequences, with approximately 6.5% as singletons. The TCR originated in a human donor in good health. Sequencing input: central memory CD4+ T cells from blood. V usage is TRBV12-3 or TRBV12-4 and J usage is TRBJ1-6; D call uncertain. CDR3 nucleotides: TGTGCCAGCAGCAGAGTGAATAATTCACCCCTCCACTTT. This gives the protein CASSRVNNSPLHF.